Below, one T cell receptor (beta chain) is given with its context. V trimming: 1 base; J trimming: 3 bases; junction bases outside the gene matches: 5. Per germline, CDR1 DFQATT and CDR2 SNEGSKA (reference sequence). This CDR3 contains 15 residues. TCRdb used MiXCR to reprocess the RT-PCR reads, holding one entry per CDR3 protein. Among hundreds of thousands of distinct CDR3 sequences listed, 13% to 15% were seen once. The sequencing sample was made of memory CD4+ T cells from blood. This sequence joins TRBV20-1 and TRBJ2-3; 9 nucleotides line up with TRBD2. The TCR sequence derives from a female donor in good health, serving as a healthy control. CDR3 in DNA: TGCAGTGCTAGAGTTGCGCGGGGGGGGACAGATACGCAGTATTTT. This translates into CSARVARGGTDTQYF.